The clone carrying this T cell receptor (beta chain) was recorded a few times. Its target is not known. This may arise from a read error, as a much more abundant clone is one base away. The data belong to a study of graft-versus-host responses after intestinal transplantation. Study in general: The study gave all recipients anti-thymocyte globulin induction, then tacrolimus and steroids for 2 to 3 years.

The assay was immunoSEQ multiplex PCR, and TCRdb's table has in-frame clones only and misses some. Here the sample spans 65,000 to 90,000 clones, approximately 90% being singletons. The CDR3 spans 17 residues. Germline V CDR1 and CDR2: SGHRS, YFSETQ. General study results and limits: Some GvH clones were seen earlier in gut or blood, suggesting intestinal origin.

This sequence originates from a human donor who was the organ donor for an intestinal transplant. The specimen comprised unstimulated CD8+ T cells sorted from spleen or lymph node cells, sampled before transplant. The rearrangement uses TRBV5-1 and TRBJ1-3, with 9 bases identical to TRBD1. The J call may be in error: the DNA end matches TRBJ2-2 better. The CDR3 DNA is TGCGTCAGCAGCTTGGATATGGGACAGGGTAACACCGGGGAGCTGTTTTTT. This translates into CVSSLDMGQGNTGELFF.